This TCR beta chain comes out of a study of blood T cell repertoires in COVID-19. Whole-study context: The United States, Italy and Spain provided the acute and convalescent COVID-19 samples. PBMCs, B-cell-depleted T cells, or T cells were the source of the cDNA or gDNA that made up the material.

The ends were cut back, 4 bases at V and 5 bases at J, with 14 bases in the middle. From germline, CDR1 is SQVTM and CDR2 ANQGSEA. The CDR3 spans 13 residues. Original handling: For nucleated cells, counts were estimated from reference gene primer amplification. Some clones are missing from TCRdb's copy, which holds only in-frame ones; the method was immunoSEQ multiplex PCR. V and J calls and clone size are copied from that table; D and trimming were computed from the DNA. This sample yields about 15,000 clones, of which more than 75% are seen a single time; about 18% belongs to the top ten. V gene TRBV29-1 combines with J gene TRBJ2-5, with D unclear. This clonotype originated in a human donor in a cohort sampled during active COVID-19. Source material: peripheral blood. CDR3 in amino acids: CSVVPGPAETQYF. The CDR3 region has the DNA TGCAGCGTTGTTCCAGGTCCGGCGGAGACCCAGTACTTC. Full variable domain (remainder filled in from reference TRBV29-1 and TRBJ2-5): SAVISQKPSRDICQRGTSLTIQCQVDSQVTMMFWYRQQPGQSLTLIATANQGSEATYESGFVIDKFPISRPNLTFSTLTVSNMSPEDSSIYLCSVVPGPAETQYFGPGTRLLVL.